This T cell receptor (beta chain) was sequenced during a study of T cell repertoires in ileal Crohn's disease. Using immunoSEQ multiplex PCR, the repertoire was profiled, and TCRdb retains in-frame clones only, with some absent. The repertoire holds some 8,000 clones, with about 84% as singletons. With 6 bases removed from V and 6 bases from J, the gap between germline ends came to 9 bases. The CDR3 spans 11 residues. In germline, CDR1 is DFQATT, CDR2 SNEGSKA (reference sequence). The V call is TRBV20-1, the J call TRBJ2-1; D gene uncertain. The clonotype comes from an adult with Crohn's disease. Material for sequencing was ileal tissue. The CDR3 bases are TGCAGTGCAACTCTTCGCAATGAGCAGTTCTTC. It translates to CSATLRNEQFF.